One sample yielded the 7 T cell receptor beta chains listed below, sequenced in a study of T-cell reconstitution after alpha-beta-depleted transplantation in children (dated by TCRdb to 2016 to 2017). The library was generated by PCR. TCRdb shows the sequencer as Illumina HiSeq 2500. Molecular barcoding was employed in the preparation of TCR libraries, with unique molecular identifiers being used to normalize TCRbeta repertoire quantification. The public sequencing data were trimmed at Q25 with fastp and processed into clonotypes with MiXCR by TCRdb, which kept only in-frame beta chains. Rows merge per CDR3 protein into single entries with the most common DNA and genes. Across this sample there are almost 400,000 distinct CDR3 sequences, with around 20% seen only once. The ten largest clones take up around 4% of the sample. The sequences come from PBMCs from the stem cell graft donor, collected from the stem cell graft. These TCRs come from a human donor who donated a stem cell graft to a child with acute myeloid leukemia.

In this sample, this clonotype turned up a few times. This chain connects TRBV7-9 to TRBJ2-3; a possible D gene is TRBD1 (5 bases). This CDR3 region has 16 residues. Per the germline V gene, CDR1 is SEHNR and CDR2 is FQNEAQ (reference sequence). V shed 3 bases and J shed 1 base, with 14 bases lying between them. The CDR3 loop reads CASSLAGLGGTDTQYF. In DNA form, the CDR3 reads TGTGCCAGCAGCTTGGCAGGGCTTGGGGGCACAGATACGCAGTATTTT.

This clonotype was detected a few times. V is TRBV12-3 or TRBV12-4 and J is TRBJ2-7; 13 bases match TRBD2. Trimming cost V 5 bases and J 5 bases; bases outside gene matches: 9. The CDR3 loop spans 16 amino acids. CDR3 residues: CASSRLLAGGLNEQYF. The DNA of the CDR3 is TGTGCCAGCAGTCGCCTACTAGCGGGAGGGCTGAACGAGCAGTACTTC.

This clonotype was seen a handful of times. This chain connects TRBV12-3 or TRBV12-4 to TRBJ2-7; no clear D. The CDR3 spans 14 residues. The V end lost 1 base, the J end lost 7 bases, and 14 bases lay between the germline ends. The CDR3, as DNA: TGTGCCAGCAGTTTAGATAGGGCTCTAGGGGAGCAGTACTTC. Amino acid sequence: CASSLDRALGEQYF.

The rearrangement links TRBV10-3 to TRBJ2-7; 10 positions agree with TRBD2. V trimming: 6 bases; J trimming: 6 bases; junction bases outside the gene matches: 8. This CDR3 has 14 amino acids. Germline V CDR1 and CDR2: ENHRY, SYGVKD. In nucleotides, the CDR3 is TGTGCCATCAGCCTAGCGGGAGAAACCTCCGAGCAGTACTTC. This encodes CAISLAGETSEQYF.

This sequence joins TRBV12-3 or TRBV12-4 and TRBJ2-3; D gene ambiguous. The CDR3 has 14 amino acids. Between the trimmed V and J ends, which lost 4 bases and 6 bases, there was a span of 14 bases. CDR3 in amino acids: CASSSKGPSDTQYF. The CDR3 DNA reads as TGTGCCAGCAGTTCAAAAGGCCCATCGGATACGCAGTATTTT.

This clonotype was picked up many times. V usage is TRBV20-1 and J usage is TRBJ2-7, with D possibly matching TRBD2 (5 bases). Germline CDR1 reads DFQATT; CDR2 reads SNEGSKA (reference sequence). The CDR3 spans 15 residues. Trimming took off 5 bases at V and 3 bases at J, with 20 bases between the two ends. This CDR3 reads CSASAPFGNNYEQYF. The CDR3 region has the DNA TGCAGTGCTTCCGCCCCTTTCGGGAATAACTACGAGCAGTACTTC.

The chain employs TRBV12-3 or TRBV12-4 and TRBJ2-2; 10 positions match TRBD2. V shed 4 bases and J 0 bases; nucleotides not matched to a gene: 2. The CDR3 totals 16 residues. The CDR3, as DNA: TGTGCCAGCAGTTCTCTAGCGGGGGCGAACACCGGGGAGCTGTTTTTT. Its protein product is CASSSLAGANTGELFF.